A single sample gave rise to the 13 T cell receptor delta chains below, sequenced in a study of gamma-delta chains in newborns, infants, children. TCRdb reapplied CATT to the reads. The sample includes 7,000 or so delta-chain clones, 0.5% to 0.8% of them seen just once. Sequenced input: blood. The receptors originated from a child who was a newborn, infant or young child, either healthy, febrile or measles-vaccinated (not recorded which).

In this sample, this clone turned up many times. With only one base between it and a far larger clone, this is likely a read error. The sample has other DNA sequences that encode this CDR3 too. The chain combines TRDV2 with TRDJ3, with TRDD3 matching over 11 bases. This CDR3 contains 18 residues. The germline V gene has CDR1 GEAIGNYY and CDR2 EKD. The CDR3 here is CACERLGDNSWDTRQMFF. For the CDR3, the DNA is TGTGCCTGTGAGCGACTGGGGGATAACTCCTGGGACACCCGGCAGATGTTTTTC.

This clone was seen a handful of times. The junction shows a germline mismatch at one end, possibly a read error. This rearrangement joins TRDV2 to TRDJ3; D perhaps matches TRDD3 (6 bases). The CDR3 runs 17 residues. Germline V CDR1 and CDR2: GEAIGNYY, EKD. This chain's CDR3 is CACDTWGGSRDTRQMFF. DNA for the CDR3: TGTGCCTGTGACACCTGGGGGGGCTCCAGGGACACCCGACAGATGTTTTTC.

This clone counts as medium-sized. The rearrangement joins TRDV2 to TRDJ1; 9 bases match TRDD3. Trimming took 0 bases from V and 0 from J; bases not matched to a gene: 19. CDR1 is GEAIGNYY, CDR2 EKD, per germline. The CDR3 loop spans 21 amino acids. CDR3 sequence reads: CACDTVLTRPLLGEHTDKLIF. As DNA, the CDR3 is TGTGCCTGTGACACCGTTCTTACAAGACCTTTACTGGGGGAACACACCGATAAACTCATCTTT.

A note on this clone: A clone one base away is much larger, so this may be a read error. The rearrangement links TRDV2 to TRDJ1; 10 bases are a match to TRDD3. CDR1 is GEAIGNYY and CDR2 is EKD in the germline V gene. This CDR3 has 17 residues. CDR3: CACGTVGGGYHTDKLIF. The CDR3 DNA follows: TGTGCCTGTGGCACCGTGGGTGGGGGATACCACACCGATAAACTCATCTTT.

In regard to this clone: A single base separates this from a much larger clone, so it may be a read error. The chain combines TRDV2 with TRDJ3, with 10 positions matching TRDD3. Germline-derived CDR1 and CDR2 are GEAIGNYY and EKD. The CDR3 runs to 17 residues. The CDR3 sequence is CACDTTGGSWHTRQMFF. The CDR3 coding sequence is TGTGCCTGTGACACTACTGGGGGATCCTGGCACACCCGACAGATGTTTTTC.

This clone was seen more than once but under ten times. A far more abundant clone sits one base away, making this likely a read error. Other DNA variants within this sample encode the same CDR3. The rearrangement joins TRDV2 to TRDJ2; 11 nucleotides match TRDD3. CDR1 is GEAIGNYY and CDR2 is EKD in the germline V gene. This CDR3 has 14 residues. CDR3 residues: CACDTLGDTAQLFF. The CDR3 DNA reads as TGTGCCTGTGACACTCTGGGGGATACAGCACAACTCTTCTTC.

A note on this clone: Translating this DNA gives a protein that differs at residue 16 from the TCRdb one, which belongs to a much larger clone; a read error is likely, and the protein shown is this translation. The chain has TRDV2 and TRDJ2; 8 bases match TRDD3. The CDR3 consists of 19 residues. CDR1 is GEAIGNYY and CDR2 is EKD in the germline V gene. CDR3 loop: CACDPVLGGTGVLTAHLFF. Written as DNA, the CDR3 is TGTGCCTGTGACCCTGTACTGGGGGGTACCGGGGTTTTGACAGCACACCTCTTCTTT.

A few counts support this clone. A much bigger clone sits one base away, suggesting this may be a read error. No DNA is shown, since the ends of the CDR3 on it are uncertain; the CDR3 is the one TCRdb lists. The rearrangement links TRDV2 to TRDJ3; the table's D call of TRDD3 was not tested on the DNA. CDR1 is GEAIGNYY, CDR2 EKD, per germline. The CDR3 adds up to 19 amino acids, both ends counted. The CDR3 sequence is CAWGIGTGGRTWDTRQMFF.

Comments on this clone: A much larger clonotype is one base distant, so this may be a read error. This chain connects TRDV2 to TRDJ3; D may be TRDD3 (5 bases). The germline V gene has CDR1 GEAIGNYY and CDR2 EKD. The CDR3 length is 19 residues. The V gene lost 2 bases and the J gene lost 0 bases, with 16 bases spanning the gap. CDR3 amino acids: CACDIAGGKSSWDTRQMFF. CDR3 bases: TGTGCCTGTGACATCGCAGGGGGCAAAAGCTCCTGGGACACCCGACAGATGTTTTTC.

This clone came up a few times. The V and J genes are TRDV2 and TRDJ3, with 9 bases matching TRDD3. Unmatched junction bases numbered 4, after V lost 0 bases and J lost 5 bases. Germline V gene sequence: CDR1 GEAIGNYY, CDR2 EKD. The CDR3 totals 17 residues. The CDR3 region has the DNA TGTGCCTGTGACACCACTGGGGGAAGGCGGGACACCCGACAGATGTTTTTC. Its translation is CACDTTGGRRDTRQMFF.

Worth noting for this clone: This may come from a read error, since a much larger clone is one base off. Other DNA sequences in the same sample also yield this CDR3. Here the CDR3 reads CACDTVESWDTRQMFF. The CDR3 nucleotides read TGTGCCTGTGACACCGTAGAATCCTGGGACACCCGACAGATGTTTTTC. This chain uses TRDV2 with TRDJ3; D gene uncertain. Germline CDR1 GEAIGNYY, CDR2 EKD. CDR3 length: 16 amino acids. The V and J ends lost 0 bases and 1 base respectively, with 6 bases between them.

Remarks on this clone: This DNA translates differently at residue 4 from the TCRdb protein, which is that of a much larger clone; a read error is likely, and the protein shown is the DNA's own translation. The chain is built from TRDV2 and TRDJ3, with 9 positions matching TRDD3. Per the germline V gene, CDR1 is GEAIGNYY and CDR2 is EKD. V was clipped by 5 bases and J by 1 base; unmatched bases: 8. The CDR3 contains 18 residues. CDR3 DNA sequence: TGTGCCTGTGGCACTCTGGGGGATCTGTCCTGGGACACCCGACAGATGTTTTTC. As protein: CACGTLGDLSWDTRQMFF.

The CDR3 loop is CACDPVGTGVSSSWDTRQMFF. The CDR3 DNA sequence: TGTGCCTGTGACCCGGTTGGAACTGGGGTATCCAGCTCCTGGGACACCCGACAGATGTTTTTC. The V gene is TRDV2, the J gene TRDJ3; 7 bases align to TRDD3. Trimming at V came to 3 bases and at J to 0 bases, leaving 16 bases not matched to a gene. This CDR3 spans 21 amino acids. Germline V lookup: CDR1 GEAIGNYY, CDR2 EKD.